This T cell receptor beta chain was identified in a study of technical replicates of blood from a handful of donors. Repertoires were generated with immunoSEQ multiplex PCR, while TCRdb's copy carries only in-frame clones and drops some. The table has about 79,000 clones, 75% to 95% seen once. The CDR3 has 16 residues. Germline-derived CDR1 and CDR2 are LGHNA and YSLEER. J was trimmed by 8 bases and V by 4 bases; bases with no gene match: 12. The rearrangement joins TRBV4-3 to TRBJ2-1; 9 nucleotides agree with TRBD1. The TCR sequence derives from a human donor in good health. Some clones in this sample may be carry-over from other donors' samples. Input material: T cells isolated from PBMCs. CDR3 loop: CASSLNPGTGRDEQFF. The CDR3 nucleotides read TGCGCCAGCAGCCTTAACCCCGGGACAGGGCGCGATGAGCAGTTCTTC.